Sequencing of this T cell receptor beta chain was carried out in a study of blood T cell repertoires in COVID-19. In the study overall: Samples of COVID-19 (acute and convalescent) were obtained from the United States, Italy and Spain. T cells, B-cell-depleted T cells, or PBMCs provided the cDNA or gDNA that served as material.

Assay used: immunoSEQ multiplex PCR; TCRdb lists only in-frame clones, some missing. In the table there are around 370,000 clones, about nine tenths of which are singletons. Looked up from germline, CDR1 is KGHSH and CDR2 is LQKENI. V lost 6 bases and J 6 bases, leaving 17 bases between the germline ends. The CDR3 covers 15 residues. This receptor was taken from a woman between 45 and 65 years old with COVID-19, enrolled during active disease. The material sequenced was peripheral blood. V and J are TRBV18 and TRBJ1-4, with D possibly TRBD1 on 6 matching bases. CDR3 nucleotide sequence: TGTGCCAGCTCCCTTTCGTGGGGGCCGGATGAAAAACTGTTTTTT. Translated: CASSLSWGPDEKLFF.